These T cell receptor beta chains were read from a single sample in a study of Graves' ophthalmopathy and Graves' hyperthyroidism. TCRdb processed the multiplex PCR reads anew with MiXCR; each CDR3 protein has one entry. Among about half a million distinct CDR3 sequences listed, under 15% were seen once. The sequenced sample was blood. Source of these receptors: a woman aged 30 to 39 with Graves' ophthalmopathy. Each CDR3 is given with its conserved first and last residue. Each record gives: clone size, J gene, CDR3 length, V gene, D gene, CDR3 protein, CDR3 DNA. The D gene is left open where the match is weak. Only part of the rows carry a size: once, few, many, or a class if the clone is expanded.

clone_size: many
j_call: TRBJ2-2
cdr3_length: 17
v_call: TRBV11-1
d_call: TRBD2
cdr3_aa: CASSLGKTSGSAGELFF
cdr3_nt: TGTGCCAGCAGCTTGGGGAAGACTAGCGGGAGCGCCGGGGAGCTGTTTTTT

clone_size: many
j_call: TRBJ2-7
cdr3_length: 18
v_call: TRBV6-5
d_call: TRBD1
cdr3_aa: CASSYSTSGTGDGYEQYF
cdr3_nt: TGTGCCAGCAGTTACTCGACTTCCGGGACAGGGGATGGCTACGAGCAGTACTTC

clone_size: many
j_call: TRBJ1-2
cdr3_length: 11
v_call: TRBV20-1
d_call: NA
cdr3_aa: CSARVNYGYTF
cdr3_nt: TGCAGTGCTAGAGTGAACTATGGCTACACCTTC

clone_size: many
j_call: TRBJ2-5
cdr3_length: 15
v_call: TRBV7-7
d_call: NA
cdr3_aa: CASSLAPGSTETQYF
cdr3_nt: TGTGCTAGCAGCTTAGCCCCAGGAAGCACGGAGACCCAGTACTTC

clone_size: many
j_call: TRBJ1-1
cdr3_length: 15
v_call: TRBV6-5
d_call: NA
cdr3_aa: CASSYSAAMNTEAFF
cdr3_nt: TGTGCCAGCAGTTACTCCGCAGCTATGAACACTGAAGCTTTCTTT

clone_size: many
j_call: TRBJ1-1
cdr3_length: 11
v_call: TRBV12-3/TRBV12-4
d_call: NA
cdr3_aa: CASSRRTEAFF
cdr3_nt: TGTGCCAGCAGCCGAAGGACTGAAGCTTTCTTT

clone_size: many
j_call: TRBJ2-5
cdr3_length: 15
v_call: TRBV6-1
d_call: NA
cdr3_aa: CASSELQGNQETQYF
cdr3_nt: TGTGCCAGCAGTGAACTCCAAGGGAACCAAGAGACCCAGTACTTC

clone_size: many
j_call: TRBJ2-5
cdr3_length: 14
v_call: TRBV12-3/TRBV12-4
d_call: NA
cdr3_aa: CASSFGAGPETQYF
cdr3_nt: TGTGCCAGCAGTTTTGGGGCAGGGCCGGAGACCCAGTACTTC

clone_size: NA
j_call: TRBJ1-1
cdr3_length: 13
v_call: TRBV6-1
d_call: NA
cdr3_aa: CASIGRKNTEAFF
cdr3_nt: TGTGCCAGCATTGGGCGGAAGAACACTGAAGCTTTCTTT

clone_size: few
j_call: TRBJ2-7
cdr3_length: 14
v_call: TRBV6-2/TRBV6-3
d_call: NA
cdr3_aa: CASSYRDWSYEQYF
cdr3_nt: TGTGCCAGCAGTTACCGGGACTGGTCCTACGAGCAGTACTTC

clone_size: many
j_call: TRBJ2-2
cdr3_length: 17
v_call: TRBV28
d_call: NA
cdr3_aa: CASSLGEANPSTGELFF
cdr3_nt: TGTGCCAGCAGTTTAGGGGAGGCAAACCCGTCCACCGGGGAGCTGTTTTTT

clone_size: many
j_call: TRBJ1-5
cdr3_length: 14
v_call: TRBV6-5
d_call: TRBD1
cdr3_aa: CASSFGQGSQPQHF
cdr3_nt: TGTGCCAGCAGTTTTGGACAGGGTAGTCAGCCCCAGCATTTT

clone_size: many
j_call: TRBJ1-2
cdr3_length: 15
v_call: TRBV27
d_call: NA
cdr3_aa: CASSLSGGSIDGYTF
cdr3_nt: TGTGCCAGCAGTTTATCAGGGGGGTCTATCGATGGCTACACCTTC

clone_size: many
j_call: TRBJ2-2
cdr3_length: 14
v_call: TRBV6-4
d_call: TRBD2
cdr3_aa: CASRLAGDTGELFF
cdr3_nt: TGTGCCAGCAGACTAGCGGGTGACACCGGGGAGCTGTTTTTT

clone_size: many
j_call: TRBJ2-7
cdr3_length: 14
v_call: TRBV6-1
d_call: NA
cdr3_aa: CASSARGTSYEQYF
cdr3_nt: TGTGCCAGCAGTGCGCGAGGGACCTCCTACGAGCAGTACTTC

clone_size: many
j_call: TRBJ1-5
cdr3_length: 13
v_call: TRBV20-1
d_call: TRBD1
cdr3_aa: CSAQGQGGQPQHF
cdr3_nt: TGCAGCGCCCAGGGACAGGGGGGACAGCCCCAGCATTTT